This T cell receptor beta chain was captured in a study of T cell repertoires in cytomegalovirus infection. Looking at the study overall: CMV infection and matching HLA type were both indicated by public TCR beta signatures. Whole-study results and caveats: The study found HLA-C-restricted CMV-specific TCR beta clonotypes dominating the ex vivo response.

TCRdb reprocessed the reads via MiXCR and lists one record per CDR3 protein. The table lists under 90,000 distinct CDR3 sequences, 22% of them singletons, with 60% to 80% in the top ten. The V segment lost 0 bases and the J segment 8 bases; nucleotides outside the gene matches: 4. Germline-derived CDR1 and CDR2 are KGHSH and LQKENI. The length of the CDR3 is 14 residues. For this clonotype: The antigen is undetermined.

The chain links TRBV18 to TRBJ2-1, with 7 bases lining up with TRBD1. The sequenced sample was PBMCs, sequenced either directly or after in vitro stimulation (not recorded which). This TCR derives from a human donor in good health (CMV status not recorded). Some clones in this sample may be carry-over from other donors' samples. CDR3 region: CASSPPTGWDEQFF. The CDR3 nucleotides read TGTGCCAGCTCACCACCGACAGGGTGGGATGAGCAGTTCTTC. The whole variable domain, remainder taken from reference TRBV18 and TRBJ2-1, is NAGVMQNPRHLVRRRGQEARLRCSPMKGHSHVYWYRQLPEEGLKFMVYLQKENIIDESGMPKERFSAEFPKEGPSILRIQQVVRGDSAAYFCASSPPTGWDEQFFGPGTRLTVL.